This T cell receptor (beta chain) emerged from a study of blood T cells in healthy people across ages. This clonotype was detected once. Mismatch with germline at one junction end may stem from a read error. Primers used in a second PCR of about 6 to 11 cycles were a sample-barcoded 5' primer and a J-beta primer mix. TCRdb recomputed calls from the 5' RACE reads with MiXCR, one row per CDR3 protein. The table has 790,000 or so distinct CDR3 sequences, 45% to 70% seen once. The TCR originated in a man between 40 and 49 years old in good health. The sequenced material came from blood.

Here the CDR3 DNA reads TGTGCCAGCGGCAATGGGCAGTTCTTC. Translating gives CASGNGQFF. This chain links TRBV27 with TRBJ2-1; D remains ambiguous. CDR3 length: 9 amino acids. Germline lookup yields CDR1 MNHEY and CDR2 SMNVEV (reference sequence).